This T cell receptor (beta chain) was profiled in a study of blood T cell repertoires in COVID-19. Original processing methods: Reference gene primer amplification gave nucleated cell count estimates. Sequencing used immunoSEQ multiplex PCR; TCRdb keeps in-frame clones, though not all of them. Clone size and the V and J calls come from that table; the DNA yielded D and trimming. The table includes around 300,000 clones, roughly 89% detected once. Germline trimming cut 5 bases from V and 7 bases from J; bases unmatched to any gene: 9. The CDR3 extends over 15 amino acids. Germline loops: CDR1 SGHAT, CDR2 FQNNGV.

The origin of this receptor is a woman between 25 and 40 years old with active or convalescent COVID-19. The specimen was peripheral blood. The chain couples TRBV11-2 to TRBJ2-3, with 10 bases matching TRBD1. CDR3 DNA: TGTGCCAGCAGCCCAACGGACAGGGGGGAACATACGCAGTATTTT. It translates to CASSPTDRGEHTQYF.